This T cell receptor beta chain was found in a study of shared clonotypes between healthy human individuals. As for the study in general: The plates for each donor numbered three CD4 naive, three CD4 memory, two CD8 naive and one CD8 memory. Study-level results: In contrast to clonotypes shared by all four donors, non-shared clonotypes had lower generation probabilities.

Turning to this clone: Its antigen is still unknown.

Authors' data handling: Junction-only immunoSEQ data arrived without quality scores, meaning filtering differed. Profiling relied on immunoSEQ multiplex PCR, and the TCRdb table lists in-frame clones only, not all of them. V and J calls plus clone size are reproduced from that table; the DNA served to infer D and trimming. Of roughly 1,500,000 clones in the sample, approximately 98.5% were seen once. This CDR3 is 14 amino acids long. Germline values: CDR1 WSHSY, CDR2 SAAADI. The ends were cut back, 0 bases at V and 5 bases at J, with 7 bases in the middle. The specimen was naive CD4+ T cells sorted from blood. Noted subset: CD45RA+ positively selected. This sequence originates from a man aged 30 to 45 in good health. This chain connects TRBV10-2 to TRBJ2-2, with D possibly matching TRBD1 (5 bases). DNA for the CDR3: TGCGCCAGCAGTGAGTCCACAGGAACCGGGGAGCTGTTTTTT. Amino acid sequence: CASSESTGTGELFF.